This is a list of T cell receptor beta chains from one sample in a study of T-cell memory formation after mild COVID-19. TCRdb reprocessed the 5' RACE reads via MiXCR and lists one record per CDR3 protein. This sample has hundreds of thousands of distinct CDR3 sequences, with around 27% found just once. Material: PBMCs or a T cell subset sorted from them (not recorded which). These receptors came from an adult woman who had mild COVID-19 (a few samples of this study predate the infection). Cell type and time point are not known. The CDR3 runs from the conserved cysteine through the conserved F or W. D genes are given only for firm matches. Some rows mark clone size as missing; the rest say once, few, many or name a class of expanded clone.

clone size: many; J gene: TRBJ2-2; V gene: TRBV27; D gene: TRBD1; CDR3 DNA: TGTGCCAGCAGGCACTTGGGACAGGGTTTCACCGGGGAGCTGTTTTTT; CDR3 protein: CASRHLGQGFTGELFF
clone size: few; J gene: TRBJ2-1; V gene: TRBV3-1; D gene: TRBD2; CDR3 DNA: TGTGCCAGCAGCCCCGGCAGAGGACTAGCGGGGGGTCAACCATACAATGAGCAGTTCTTC; CDR3 protein: CASSPGRGLAGGQPYNEQFF
clone size: few; J gene: TRBJ2-1; V gene: TRBV27; D gene: TRBD2; CDR3 DNA: TGTGCCAGCAGTTTATCAAGGACTAGCGGGAGTAATGAGCAGTTCTTC; CDR3 protein: CASSLSRTSGSNEQFF
clone size: .; J gene: TRBJ2-3; V gene: TRBV24-1; D gene: .; CDR3 DNA: TGTGCCACCAGTGTTAGTGAAGATACGCAGTATTTT; CDR3 protein: CATSVSEDTQYF
clone size: .; J gene: TRBJ1-1; V gene: TRBV5-1; D gene: TRBD1; CDR3 DNA: TGCGCCAGCAGGGAGGGGGCGAGGGGCGACACTGAAGCTTTCTTT; CDR3 protein: CASREGARGDTEAFF
clone size: .; J gene: TRBJ2-2; V gene: TRBV7-6; D gene: .; CDR3 DNA: TGTGCCAGCAGCTTACAGCCGACCGGGGAGCTGTTTTTT; CDR3 protein: CASSLQPTGELFF
clone size: .; J gene: TRBJ2-7; V gene: TRBV20-1; D gene: .; CDR3 DNA: TGCAGTGCGTTACCGGGCTACGAGCAGTACTTC; CDR3 protein: CSALPGYEQYF
clone size: few; J gene: TRBJ2-2; V gene: TRBV29-1; D gene: TRBD2; CDR3 DNA: TGCAGCGTTGAAAGCGGGAGGGCACCCGGGGAGCTGTTTTTT; CDR3 protein: CSVESGRAPGELFF
clone size: .; J gene: TRBJ2-3; V gene: TRBV20-1; D gene: TRBD1; CDR3 DNA: TGCAGTGCTAGATGGGACAGGGGTCGCGCAGATACGCAGTATTTT; CDR3 protein: CSARWDRGRADTQYF
clone size: few; J gene: TRBJ2-1; V gene: TRBV18; D gene: .; CDR3 DNA: TGTGCCAGCTCACCACTCCCTCGCCTAAGCTCCTACAATGAGCAGTTCTTC; CDR3 protein: CASSPLPRLSSYNEQFF
clone size: many; J gene: TRBJ1-4; V gene: TRBV4-3; D gene: .; CDR3 DNA: TGCGCCAGCAGCCAGAACCAGGGGCTTAATGAAAAACTGTTTTTT; CDR3 protein: CASSQNQGLNEKLFF
clone size: few; J gene: TRBJ2-1; V gene: TRBV24-1; D gene: .; CDR3 DNA: TGTGCCACCAGTGATTCGGGACGGGGTTACAATGAGCAGTTCTTC; CDR3 protein: CATSDSGRGYNEQFF
clone size: .; J gene: TRBJ2-5; V gene: TRBV15; D gene: .; CDR3 DNA: TGTGCCACCAGCTCCAATAGCCAAGAGACCCAGTACTTC; CDR3 protein: CATSSNSQETQYF
clone size: many; J gene: TRBJ2-2; V gene: TRBV7-8; D gene: .; CDR3 DNA: TGTGCCAGCAGCTTATCCGCCGGGGAGCTGTTTTTT; CDR3 protein: CASSLSAGELFF
clone size: .; J gene: TRBJ2-2; V gene: TRBV7-9; D gene: TRBD1; CDR3 DNA: TGTGCCAGCACCGTGACAGGGGAAGGCGGGGAGCTGTTTTTT; CDR3 protein: CASTVTGEGGELFF
clone size: .; J gene: TRBJ2-3; V gene: TRBV6-4; D gene: TRBD2; CDR3 DNA: TGTGCCAGCAGTGACTCGAGCGGGAACACAGATACGCAGTATTTT; CDR3 protein: CASSDSSGNTDTQYF
clone size: .; J gene: TRBJ2-3; V gene: TRBV12-3/TRBV12-4; D gene: .; CDR3 DNA: TGTGCCAGCAGTTCCAGGGCCCCTAGCACAGATACGCAGTATTTT; CDR3 protein: CASSSRAPSTDTQYF
clone size: few; J gene: TRBJ2-3; V gene: TRBV10-3; D gene: .; CDR3 DNA: TGTGCCATCAGTGTTTCAGGAGGGGGCACAGATACGCAGTATTTT; CDR3 protein: CAISVSGGGTDTQYF
clone size: few; J gene: TRBJ2-5; V gene: TRBV6-2/TRBV6-3; D gene: TRBD2; CDR3 DNA: TGTGCCAGCAGTTACGAGGCTAGCGGGTCCTCGACCCAGTACTTC; CDR3 protein: CASSYEASGSSTQYF
clone size: many; J gene: TRBJ2-2; V gene: TRBV15; D gene: .; CDR3 DNA: TGTGCCACCAGCAGAGATCCCGGGGTTTGGGGCACCGGGGAGCTGTTTTTT; CDR3 protein: CATSRDPGVWGTGELFF
clone size: few; J gene: TRBJ2-1; V gene: TRBV5-1; D gene: TRBD2; CDR3 DNA: TGCGCCAGCAGCGAGGGGACTAGCGTCGATGAGCAGTTCTTC; CDR3 protein: CASSEGTSVDEQFF
clone size: few; J gene: TRBJ2-2; V gene: TRBV2; D gene: .; CDR3 DNA: TGTGCCAGCAGTCTGTTCGGGGTCACCGGGGAGCTGTTTTTT; CDR3 protein: CASSLFGVTGELFF
clone size: once; J gene: TRBJ1-2; V gene: TRBV27; D gene: TRBD1; CDR3 DNA: TGTGCCAGCAGTGGCACCGACAGGGTCGGAAAGTCTGGCTACACCTTC; CDR3 protein: CASSGTDRVGKSGYTF
clone size: .; J gene: TRBJ1-2; V gene: TRBV5-6; D gene: TRBD1; CDR3 DNA: TGTGCCAGCAGAACCACAGGGGAAGGCTATGGCTACACCTTC; CDR3 protein: CASRTTGEGYGYTF
clone size: few; J gene: TRBJ1-2; V gene: TRBV20-1; D gene: TRBD1; CDR3 DNA: TGCAGTGCTAGAATTCGGACAGGGGATGGCTACACCTTC; CDR3 protein: CSARIRTGDGYTF
clone size: few; J gene: TRBJ2-5; V gene: TRBV2; D gene: TRBD1; CDR3 DNA: TGTGCCAGCAGTGGACAGGGGGCGGCGGAGACCCAGTACTTC; CDR3 protein: CASSGQGAAETQYF
clone size: few; J gene: TRBJ2-7; V gene: TRBV5-1; D gene: .; CDR3 DNA: TGCGCCAGCAGCTTGGCCGGGGGACAGTCAGGCGAGCAGTACTTC; CDR3 protein: CASSLAGGQSGEQYF
clone size: few; J gene: TRBJ2-4; V gene: TRBV5-6; D gene: .; CDR3 DNA: TGTGCCAGCAGCTCTCGACATCGGGACATTCAGTACTTC; CDR3 protein: CASSSRHRDIQYF